The entry that follows covers one TCR beta chain sequence. Its antigen is still unknown. Here immunoSEQ multiplex PCR was the method, and the copy in TCRdb shows in-frame clones only, minus some. The sample contains about 120,000 clones, 85% to 95% of which appear only once. The data are from a study of graft-versus-host responses after intestinal transplantation. Background on the study: Uniformly, recipients were administered anti-thymocyte globulin induction with subsequent tacrolimus and steroids for about 3 years. Whole-study results and caveats: With peak circulating GvH clone levels came an association with early post-transplant HvG declines. Marrow from the recipient contained GvH clones, some of which had appeared first in ileum or blood.

Germline loops: CDR1 SGHAT, CDR2 FQNNGV. The CDR3 contains 16 residues. Trimming pared 5 bases from V and 3 bases from J, leaving 16 bases between. The receptor's source is a human donor who received an intestinal transplant. The source material was unstimulated CD8+ T cells sorted from spleen or lymph node cells, sampled before intestinal transplant. This chain links TRBV11-2 with TRBJ1-4, with D possibly TRBD1 on 6 matching bases. For the CDR3, the DNA is TGTGCCAGCAGCCCTACAGGGTACGCAGCTAATGAAAAACTGTTTTTT. It is translated as CASSPTGYAANEKLFF.